This T cell receptor beta chain comes out of a study of early stage breast cancer tumors. Study as a whole: About 70% of the 16 invasive tumors were ER+, PR+ and HER2-.

Blood replicates held 0.5 ug DNA, tumor or normal breast roughly 1.5 ug, two each. Using immunoSEQ multiplex PCR, the repertoire was profiled, and TCRdb retains in-frame clones only, with some absent. The sample shows tens of thousands of clones, over 75% of them seen only once. This clone is deemed medium-sized. The CDR3 contains 15 residues. V was shortened by 3 bases and J by 1 base, with 13 bases between the two germline ends. From germline, CDR1 is SGHRS and CDR2 YFSETQ. The TCR originated in a person aged 35-55 years with breast cancer. Input material: blood. The chain couples TRBV5-1 to TRBJ1-1, with D perhaps TRBD1 (5 bases). The CDR3 nucleotides read TGCGCCAGCAGCTCCCAGACCGGGGGGAACACTGAAGCTTTCTTT. Translating it yields CASSSQTGGNTEAFF.